These T cell receptor beta chains were read from a single sample in a study of shared clonotypes between healthy human individuals. Measured with immunoSEQ multiplex PCR; TCRdb has only the in-frame clones, and not every one. Of around 2.1 million clones in the sample, about 93% are singletons; the top ten hold 1.5% to 2%. Sequenced sample: naive CD8+ T cells from PBMCs. The receptors derive from a man aged 18-30 years in good health. Some clones in this sample may be carry-over from other donors' samples. Each CDR3 is given with its conserved first and last residue. The D gene is left open where the match is weak. Where a row states a size, it is once, few, many or the class of an expanded clone; other rows omit it.

J,size,D,V,DNA,CDR3
TRBJ2-7,-,TRBD2,TRBV27,TGTGCCAGTAGCGGGACGAGCTCCTACGAGCAGTACTTC,CASSGTSSYEQYF
TRBJ2-1,-,TRBD1,TRBV5-1,TGCGCCAGCAGCCCGACAGGGGGAACTAATAATGAGCAGTTCTTC,CASSPTGGTNNEQFF
TRBJ2-3,once,-,TRBV4-1,TGCGCCAGCAGCCTCTACCACAGCACAGATACGCAGTATTTT,CASSLYHSTDTQYF
TRBJ2-1,once,-,TRBV5-1,TGCGCCAGCAGCTTTGGCACCTACAATGAGCAGTTCTTC,CASSFGTYNEQFF
TRBJ1-2,-,-,TRBV7-3,TGTGCCAGCAGCTTAACAAGTTACGGAGATGGCTACACCTTC,CASSLTSYGDGYTF
TRBJ2-5,-,TRBD2,TRBV7-9,TGTGCCAGCAGCTCCCGATATAAGACTAGCGGGATAGAGGAGACCCAGTACTTC,CASSSRYKTSGIEETQYF
TRBJ1-1,-,-,TRBV27,TGTGCCAGCGGACACGGTGGGGTGAGCACTGAAGCTTTCTTT,CASGHGGVSTEAFF
TRBJ2-1,-,TRBD2,TRBV28,TGTGCCAGCAGTTTGCTAGCGGGCGACAATGAGCAGTTCTTC,CASSLLAGDNEQFF
TRBJ2-5,-,TRBD1,TRBV15,TGTGCCACCAGCGACGGGACAGGTGATCAGTACCAAGAGACCCAGTACTTC,CATSDGTGDQYQETQYF
TRBJ1-2,once,-,TRBV19,TGTGCCAGTAGTACCACTCGACGGACTCAAGCTAACTATGGCTACACCTTC,CASSTTRRTQANYGYTF
TRBJ1-1,-,TRBD1,TRBV27,TGTGCCAGCAGTTCGGCGGGGGGACAGCCAGCTTTCTTT,CASSSAGGQPAFF
TRBJ1-1,-,-,TRBV5-5,TGTGCCAGCAGCCCAGCGGGACGGACCCACACTGAAGCTTTCTTT,CASSPAGRTHTEAFF
TRBJ2-3,-,TRBD2,TRBV7-8,TGTGCCAGCAGCCCCCTAAGACTAGCGGGGGATACGCAGTATTTT,CASSPLRLAGDTQYF
TRBJ2-7,-,TRBD2,TRBV6-5,TGTGCCAGCAGTTACGGGTCGGGACTAGCCTACGAGCAGTACTTC,CASSYGSGLAYEQYF
TRBJ2-1,-,TRBD2,TRBV7-9,TGTGCCAGCAGCTTAGGCCTCCGCGGGAGGGCAGGGAATGAGCAGTTCTTC,CASSLGLRGRAGNEQFF
TRBJ2-2,-,-,TRBV21-1,TGTGCCAGCCTTGGGGGGGGCCGGGAGGAGCTGTTTTTT,CASLGGGREELFF
TRBJ2-7,-,-,TRBV4-1,TGCGCCAGCAGCCAAGATCCTACAGGAACGTACGAGCAGTACTTC,CASSQDPTGTYEQYF
TRBJ1-1,few,-,TRBV14,TGTGCCAGCAGCCAAGGATTCACTGAAGCTTTCTTT,CASSQGFTEAFF
TRBJ1-1,-,-,TRBV7-9,TGTGCCAGCAGCTTCCCTTTCGGCTTCATGAACACTGAAGCTTTCTTT,CASSFPFGFMNTEAFF
TRBJ2-7,-,-,TRBV10-1,TGCGCCAGCAGTGAGTCCACTAGAAGGACATTCTACTACGAGCAGTACTTC,CASSESTRRTFYYEQYF
TRBJ1-5,-,-,TRBV4-3,TGCGCCAGCAGCCCTCGGGGAGGGAATCAGCCCCAGCATTTT,CASSPRGGNQPQHF
TRBJ2-3,-,-,TRBV13,TGTGCCAGCAGCTTATCTGGCTCTTATGGCACAGATACGCAGTATTTT,CASSLSGSYGTDTQYF
TRBJ2-2,-,TRBD1,TRBV14,TGTGCCAGCAGCCGGGGACAGGCGCGAGGCACCGGGGAGCTGTTTTTT,CASSRGQARGTGELFF
TRBJ2-5,-,-,TRBV11-2,TGTGCCAGCAGTCAACTTACCCCGGACCCGTACCAAGAGACCCAGTACTTC,CASSQLTPDPYQETQYF
TRBJ2-5,-,-,TRBV25-1,TGTGCCAGCGGGGTAGGGACACTCCAAGAGACCCAGTACTTC,CASGVGTLQETQYF